Sequencing of this T cell receptor beta chain was carried out in a study of blood T cell repertoires in COVID-19. Study-level information: PBMCs, B-cell-depleted T cells, or T cells were the source of the cDNA or gDNA that made up the material.

The repertoire was sequenced with immunoSEQ multiplex PCR; TCRdb's copy has only in-frame clones and lacks some. The data show about 210,000 clones, roughly 87% seen once. With 4 bases removed from V and 9 bases from J, the gap between germline ends came to 19 bases. CDR3 length: 15 residues. The V gene's germline CDR1 is GTSNPN and CDR2 SVGIG (reference sequence). The sequenced material came from PBMCs or T cells enriched from blood (not recorded which). The sequence was collected from a man between 18 and 29 years old with acute COVID-19. J is TRBJ1-6 and V is TRBV30; the D gene is possibly TRBD1 (6 bases). DNA for the CDR3: TGTGCCTGGATGGGGGGGGCAGCTCGTGGTTCACCCCTCCACTTT. Protein product: CAWMGGAARGSPLHF.